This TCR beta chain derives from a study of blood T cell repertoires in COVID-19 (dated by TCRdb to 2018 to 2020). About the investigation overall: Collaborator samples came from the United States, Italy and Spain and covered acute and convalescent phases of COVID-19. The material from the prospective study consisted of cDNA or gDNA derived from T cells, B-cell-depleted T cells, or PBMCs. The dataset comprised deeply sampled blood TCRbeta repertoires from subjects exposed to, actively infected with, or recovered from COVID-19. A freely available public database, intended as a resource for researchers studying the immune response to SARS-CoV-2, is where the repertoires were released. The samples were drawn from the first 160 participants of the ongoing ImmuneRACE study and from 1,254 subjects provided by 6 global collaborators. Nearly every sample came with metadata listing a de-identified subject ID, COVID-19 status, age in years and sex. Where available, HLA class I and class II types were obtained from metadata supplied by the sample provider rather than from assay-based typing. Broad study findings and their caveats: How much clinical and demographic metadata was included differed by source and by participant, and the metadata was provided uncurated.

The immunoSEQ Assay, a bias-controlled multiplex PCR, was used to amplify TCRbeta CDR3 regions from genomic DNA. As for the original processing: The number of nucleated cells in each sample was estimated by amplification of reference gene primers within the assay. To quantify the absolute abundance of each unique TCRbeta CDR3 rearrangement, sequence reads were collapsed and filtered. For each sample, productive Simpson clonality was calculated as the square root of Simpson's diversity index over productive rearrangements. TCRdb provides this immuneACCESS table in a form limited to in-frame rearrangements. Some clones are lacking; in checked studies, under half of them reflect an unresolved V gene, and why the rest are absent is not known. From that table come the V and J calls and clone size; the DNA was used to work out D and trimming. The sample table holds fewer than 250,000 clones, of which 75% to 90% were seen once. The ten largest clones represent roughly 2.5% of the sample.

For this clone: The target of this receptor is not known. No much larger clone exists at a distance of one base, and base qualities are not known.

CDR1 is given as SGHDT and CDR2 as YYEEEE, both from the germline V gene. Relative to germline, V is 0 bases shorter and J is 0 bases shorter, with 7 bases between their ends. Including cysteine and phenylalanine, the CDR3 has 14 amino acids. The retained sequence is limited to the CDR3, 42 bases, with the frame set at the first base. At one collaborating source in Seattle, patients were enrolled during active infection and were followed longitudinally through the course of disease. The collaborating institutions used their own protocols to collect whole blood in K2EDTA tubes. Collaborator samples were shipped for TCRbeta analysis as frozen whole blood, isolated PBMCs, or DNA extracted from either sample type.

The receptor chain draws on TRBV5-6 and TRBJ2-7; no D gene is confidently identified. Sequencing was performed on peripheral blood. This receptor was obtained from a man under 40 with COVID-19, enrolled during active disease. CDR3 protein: CASSLALSSYEQYF. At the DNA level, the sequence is TGTGCCAGCAGCTTGGCCTTGAGCTCCTACGAGCAGTACTTC.